A single sample is the source of the 13 T cell receptor beta chains below, sequenced in a study of blood T cell repertoires in COVID-19. The data were produced by immunoSEQ multiplex PCR, yet TCRdb's version contains in-frame clones alone and is incomplete. Among fewer than 200,000 clones listed, roughly 83% were seen once. Sequencing used PBMCs or T cells enriched from blood (not recorded which). Receptor source: a woman aged 50 to 60 who had recovered from COVID-19.

This clone has only a few counts. The rearrangement uses TRBV6-2 or TRBV6-3 and TRBJ1-5; 7 bases line up with TRBD1. J lost 5 bases, V lost 4 bases, and 5 bases had no gene match. CDR3 size: 14 residues. Germline V lookup: CDR1 MNHEY, CDR2 SVGEGT. This chain's CDR3 is CASSFGDSHQPQHF. The CDR3 nucleotides read TGTGCCAGCAGTTTCGGGGACAGCCATCAGCCCCAGCATTTT.

V usage is TRBV15 and J usage is TRBJ1-4; D is possibly TRBD1 (5 bases). CDR1 LNHNV and CDR2 YYDKDF come from the germline V gene (reference sequence). V lost 1 base to trimming and J lost 16 bases, with 13 bases between them. The CDR3 covers 12 residues. CDR3 nucleotides: TGTGCCACCAGCAGAGTTACAGGAACCCCGTTTTTT. This encodes CATSRVTGTPFF. Complete variable domain (other parts from reference TRBV15 and TRBJ1-4): DAMVIQNPRYQVTQFGKPVTLSCSQTLNHNVMYWYQQKSSQAPKLLFHYYDKDFNNEADTPDNFQSRRPNTSFCFLDIRSPGLGDTAMYLCATSRVTGTPFFGSGTQLSVL.

J is TRBJ2-1 and V is TRBV5-1, with TRBD2 identical over 7 bases. The CDR3 is 16 amino acids. The germline CDR1 and CDR2 sequences are SGHRS and YFSETQ. With 7 bases clipped from V and 0 bases from J, the junction kept 10 bases outside the gene matches. CDR3 DNA: TGCGCCAGCTATCCTAGGGCGGGAGTCTCCTACAATGAGCAGTTCTTC. Protein product: CASYPRAGVSYNEQFF.

The rearrangement joins TRBV10-3 to TRBJ1-5; D is unresolved. The V end lost 5 bases, the J end lost 0 bases, and 5 bases lay between the germline ends. This CDR3 region has 13 residues. Germline values: CDR1 ENHRY, CDR2 SYGVKD. The CDR3 is CAISLDSNQPQHF. The CDR3 bases are TGTGCCATCAGTCTAGATAGCAATCAGCCCCAGCATTTT.

The chain's CDR3 is CASSWGTGAGNTIYF. The CDR3 region has the DNA TGTGCCAGCAGCTGGGGGACAGGGGCAGGAAACACCATATATTTT. V gene TRBV7-2 combines with J gene TRBJ1-3; TRBD1 aligns across 10 bases. The CDR3 has 15 amino acids. The J segment lost 4 bases and the V segment lost 4 bases, leaving 4 bases of the junction unmatched. CDR1 SGHTA and CDR2 FQGNSA come from the germline V gene.

This chain joins TRBV4-1 and TRBJ2-3, with 9 bases fitting TRBD2. Germline V gives CDR1 MGHRA, CDR2 YSYEKL. The CDR3 totals 18 residues. Trimming cost V 3 bases and J 2 bases; bases outside gene matches: 12. CDR3 nucleotide sequence: TGCGCCAGCAGCCACAGAGTGCCTAGCGGGACGTACACAGATACGCAGTATTTT. It encodes CASSHRVPSGTYTDTQYF.

This sequence joins TRBV2 and TRBJ1-6, with D unresolved. The CDR3 spans 14 residues. Germline CDR1 and CDR2: SNHLY and FYNNEI. V was shortened by 7 bases and J by 10 bases, with 17 bases between the two germline ends. The CDR3 sequence: CASTPFPGSSPLHF. The CDR3 coding sequence is TGTGCCAGCACCCCCTTTCCTGGGAGCTCACCCCTCCACTTT.

J is TRBJ1-1 and V is TRBV10-2; D gene ambiguous. Trimming removed 7 bases at V and 1 base at J, with 10 bases between. Germline V gene sequence: CDR1 WSHSY, CDR2 SAAADI. The CDR3 is 13 residues long. CDR3 nucleotides: TGCGCCAGCACCAGTCCCCAGAACACTGAAGCTTTCTTT. This gives the protein CASTSPQNTEAFF.

The chain has TRBV11-2 and TRBJ1-2, with D possibly matching TRBD1 (5 bases). This CDR3 region has 14 residues. Germline CDR1 reads SGHAT; CDR2 reads FQNNGV. Trimming shortened V by 0 bases and J by 5 bases, and 10 bases separated the two germline ends. CDR3 coding DNA: TGTGCCAGCAGCTTAGACCGGGACTTATATGGCTACACCTTC. This translates into CASSLDRDLYGYTF. Looking up the rest from reference TRBV11-2 and TRBJ1-2 gives the full variable domain: EAGVAQSPRYKIIEKRQSVAFWCNPISGHATLYWYQQILGQGPKLLIQFQNNGVVDDSQLPKDRFSAERLKGVDSTLKIQPAKLEDSAVYLCASSLDRDLYGYTFGSGTRLTVV.

The V and J genes are TRBV18 and TRBJ1-1; D is unresolved. The CDR3 consists of 14 residues. Germline assignment: CDR1 KGHSH and CDR2 LQKENI. Trimming left V 2 bases short and J 0 bases short, with 7 bases between. The CDR3 coding sequence is TGTGCCAGCTCACCAATCACATTGAACACTGAAGCTTTCTTT. Translated: CASSPITLNTEAFF.

The rearrangement uses TRBV12-3 or TRBV12-4 and TRBJ1-1; no reliable D call. The CDR3 consists of 11 residues. The V and J ends lost 2 bases and 8 bases respectively, with 6 bases between them. Here the CDR3 reads CASSLYGEAFF. The CDR3 nucleotides read TGTGCCAGCAGTTTATACGGGGAAGCTTTCTTT.

The rearrangement joins TRBV11-2 to TRBJ1-5; the match to TRBD1 covers 7 bases. The germline V gene has CDR1 SGHAT and CDR2 FQNNGV. With V trimmed by 1 base and J by 1 base, 10 bases remained unmatched. This CDR3 has 18 residues. CDR3 loop: CASSLAGAGTASNQPQHF. Written as DNA, the CDR3 is TGTGCCAGCAGCTTAGCCGGAGCCGGGACAGCAAGCAATCAGCCCCAGCATTTT.

On this clone itself: Its ends do not fully match the called genes, so a read error is possible. The V gene is TRBV5-5, the J gene TRBJ1-5; D is unresolved. Germline values: CDR1 SGHKS, CDR2 YYEKEE (reference sequence). CDR3 length: 14 residues. CDR3 region: CASNLAAADPPQHF. The CDR3 region has the DNA TGTGCCAGCAACTTGGCGGCGGCCGATCCGCCCCAGCATTTT. Drawing the rest from reference TRBV5-5 and TRBJ1-5, the complete variable domain is DAGVTQSPTHLIKTRGQQVTLRCSPISGHKSVSWYQQVLGQGPQFIFQYYEKEERGRGNFPDRFSARQFPNYSSELNVNALLLGDSALYLCASNLAAADPPQHFGDGTRLSIL.